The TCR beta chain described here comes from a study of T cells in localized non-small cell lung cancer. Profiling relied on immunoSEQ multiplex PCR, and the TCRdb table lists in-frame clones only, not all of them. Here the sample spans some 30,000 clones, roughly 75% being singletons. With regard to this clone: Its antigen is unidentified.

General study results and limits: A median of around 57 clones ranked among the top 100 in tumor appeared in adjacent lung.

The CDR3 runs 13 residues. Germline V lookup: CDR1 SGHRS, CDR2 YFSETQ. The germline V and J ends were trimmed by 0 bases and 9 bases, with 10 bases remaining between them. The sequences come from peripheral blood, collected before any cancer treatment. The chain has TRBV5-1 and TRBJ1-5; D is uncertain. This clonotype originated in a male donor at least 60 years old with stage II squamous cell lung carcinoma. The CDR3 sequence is CASSLDVTGPQHF. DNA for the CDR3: TGCGCCAGCAGCTTGGACGTTACTGGGCCCCAGCATTTT.